These 18 T cell receptor beta chains were all obtained from the same sample, sequenced in a study of blood T cells in healthy people across ages. The use of a sample-barcoded 5' primer and a J-beta primer mix characterized a second PCR of about 6 to 11 cycles. A single record per CDR3 protein comes from TCRdb applying MiXCR to the 5' RACE reads. The profile covers about 1,500,000 distinct CDR3 sequences, with 28% appearing a single time and over 7% taken by the ten largest. Material for sequencing was blood. These receptors were obtained from a woman aged 25 to 45 in good health.

This clonotype was recorded a few times. The chain uses TRBV20-1 and TRBJ1-2, with TRBD1 matching over 7 bases. The CDR3 length is 15 residues. Germline CDR1 is DFQATT and CDR2 is SNEGSKA (reference sequence). DNA for the CDR3: TGCAGCGGACGCAGTCGCACAGGGGTTAACTATGGCTACACCTTC. It is translated as CSGRSRTGVNYGYTF.

This clonotype was picked up a small number of times. The chain carries TRBV14 and TRBJ1-5; D gene unclear. The germline V gene has CDR1 SGHDN and CDR2 FVKESK. This CDR3 is built from 16 residues. Trimming took off 1 base at V and 0 bases at J, with 10 bases between the two ends. This chain's CDR3 is CASSQVRGNSNQPQHF. In nucleotides, the CDR3 is TGTGCCAGCAGCCAAGTTCGTGGGAATAGCAATCAGCCCCAGCATTTT.

This chain links TRBV9 with TRBJ2-3, with TRBD2 matching 10 bases. The CDR3 loop spans 18 amino acids. The trim removed 0 bases at V and 0 bases at J, leaving 7 bases unmatched. Germline-derived CDR1 and CDR2 are SGDLS and YYNGEE. DNA for the CDR3: TGTGCCAGCAGCGTAGTAGCTAGCGGGGGAACTAGCACAGATACGCAGTATTTT. This translates into CASSVVASGGTSTDTQYF. Variable domain in full (rest from reference TRBV9 and TRBJ2-3): DSGVTQTPKHLITATGQRVTLRCSPRSGDLSVYWYQQSLDQGLQFLIQYYNGEERAKGNILERFSAQQFPDLHSELNLSSLELGDSALYFCASSVVASGGTSTDTQYFGPGTRLTVL.

The J gene is TRBJ2-4, the V gene TRBV29-1; 7 nucleotides agree with TRBD1. The CDR3 loop spans 13 amino acids. The ends lost 5 bases at V and 6 bases at J; junction bases unmatched: 7. Germline CDR1 and CDR2: SQVTM and ANQGSEA. The CDR3 protein is CSVSTGLGNIQYF. The DNA for the CDR3 is TGCAGCGTTTCGACAGGGCTTGGAAACATTCAGTACTTC.

This clonotype was detected many times. V is TRBV10-3 and J is TRBJ2-3; no clear D. Germline CDR1 reads ENHRY; CDR2 reads SYGVKD. This CDR3 has 12 residues. V shed 3 bases and J shed 6 bases, with 7 bases lying between them. The CDR3 DNA reads as TGTGCCATCAGTGATGGGGTTGATACGCAGTATTTT. Encoded protein: CAISDGVDTQYF.

The chain joins TRBV7-9 to TRBJ1-3; D remains unclear. Per the germline V gene, CDR1 is SEHNR and CDR2 is FQNEAQ (reference sequence). CDR3 size: 16 residues. V lost 1 base, J lost 2 bases, and 12 bases lay in between. The DNA of the CDR3 is TGTGCCAGCAGCTTAGGGCTTGTATCGGCTGGAAACACCATATATTTT. Its translation: CASSLGLVSAGNTIYF.

This clonotype was counted between two and nine times. The chain is built from TRBV6-5 and TRBJ2-1; D gene unclear. The V gene's germline CDR1 is MNHEY and CDR2 SVGAGI. Trimming removed 6 bases at V and 6 bases at J, with 12 bases between. CDR3 length equals 13 residues. The CDR3 region has the DNA TGTGCCAGCAGGTCCCTAACACTCAATGAGCAGTTCTTC. It yields the protein CASRSLTLNEQFF.

V is TRBV12-3 or TRBV12-4 and J is TRBJ2-6; the D gene is possibly TRBD1 (5 bases). Trimming pared 3 bases from V and 8 bases from J, leaving 14 bases between. The CDR3 sequence is 15 residues long. The CDR3 region is CASSLGRARTNVLTF. In nucleotides, the CDR3 is TGTGCCAGCAGTTTGGGCAGGGCGAGAACCAACGTCCTGACTTTC.

This clonotype has ten or more counts. The V gene is TRBV10-3, the J gene TRBJ2-3; D is unclear. The V gene lost 9 bases and the J gene lost 2 bases, with 9 bases spanning the gap. This CDR3 spans 12 amino acids. Germline CDR1 is ENHRY and CDR2 is SYGVKD. The CDR3 DNA follows: TGTGCCATGAGTAGAGACACAGATACGCAGTATTTT. Its translation is CAMSRDTDTQYF.

V and J are TRBV12-3 or TRBV12-4 and TRBJ1-2; the match to TRBD1 covers 8 bases. CDR3 size: 13 residues. Trimming took 5 bases from V and 6 from J; bases not matched to a gene: 5. CDR3 loop: CASSPRDRNGYTF. The CDR3 nucleotides are TGTGCCAGCAGTCCCCGGGACAGGAATGGCTACACCTTC.

This clonotype has ten or more counts. The chain uses TRBV29-1 and TRBJ2-1; TRBD1 or TRBD2 may be the D gene (6 bases each). Trimming shortened V by 6 bases and J by 10 bases, and 13 bases separated the two germline ends. Germline V gene lookup returns CDR1 SQVTM and CDR2 ANQGSEA. There are 11 residues in the CDR3. DNA for the CDR3: TGCAGCGTAGGAGGGGGATTGGAGCAGTTCTTC. It is translated as CSVGGGLEQFF.

A few counts support this clonotype. V gene TRBV7-6 combines with J gene TRBJ1-6; D is perhaps TRBD1 (5 bases). The CDR3 consists of 15 residues. V lost 5 bases to trimming and J lost 6 bases, with 14 bases between them. CDR1 SGHVS and CDR2 FNYEAQ come from the germline V gene. CDR3 coding DNA: TGTGCCAGCAGCCACGGCGGGGCGTCTAATTCACCCCTCCACTTT. Residues: CASSHGGASNSPLHF.

The chain recombines TRBV7-9 with TRBJ2-3; weak D call: TRBD2 (6 bases). Germline loops: CDR1 SEHNR, CDR2 FQNEAQ (reference sequence). CDR3 length: 12 amino acids. Trimming took 6 bases from V and 11 from J, leaving 15 bases between them. CDR3 sequence (DNA): TGTGCCAGCAGAGCGGGCGGGAATATGCAGTATTTT. Amino acid sequence: CASRAGGNMQYF.

The rearrangement links TRBV14 to TRBJ2-2; 7 nucleotides align to TRBD2. Per the germline V gene, CDR1 is SGHDN and CDR2 is FVKESK. V was clipped by 2 bases and J by 13 bases; unmatched bases: 13. CDR3 size: 15 residues. As DNA, the CDR3 is TGTGCCAGCAGCCAAAGATCAGCGGGACCGGGTGGGCTGTTTTTT. Translating gives CASSQRSAGPGGLFF.

J is TRBJ2-5 and V is TRBV6-6, with 8 bases identical to TRBD1. Germline V gene data show CDR1 as MNHNY and CDR2 as SVGAGI (reference sequence). This CDR3 has 14 residues. J was trimmed by 11 bases and V by 5 bases; bases with no gene match: 13. CDR3 coding DNA: TGTGCCAGCAGTGCAGGGGGCTCTTCATGGGAGCAGTACTTC. Translated, it gives CASSAGGSSWEQYF.

This clonotype was picked up a small number of times. The rearrangement links TRBV5-5 to TRBJ2-5; D is perhaps TRBD1 or TRBD2 (5 bases each). This CDR3 region has 14 residues. The V end lost 0 bases, the J end lost 6 bases, and 12 bases lay between the germline ends. CDR1 SGHKS and CDR2 YYEKEE come from the germline V gene (reference sequence). CDR3 amino acids: CASSLGAGRQTQYF. For the CDR3, the DNA is TGTGCCAGCAGCTTGGGGGCAGGGAGACAGACCCAGTACTTC.

This rearrangement joins TRBV5-1 to TRBJ2-5; TRBD1 or TRBD2 may be the D gene (6 bases each). The CDR3 runs 15 residues. CDR1 is SGHRS, CDR2 YFSETQ, per germline. V was pared by 4 bases and J by 3 bases, with 16 bases between. CDR3 DNA sequence: TGCGCCAGCAGCCGGGGGCCAGGGAAGGAAGAGACCCAGTACTTC. Amino acid sequence: CASSRGPGKEETQYF. The full variable domain, in which reference TRBV5-1 and TRBJ2-5 provide the parts outside the CDR3, is KAGVTQTPRYLIKTRGQQVTLSCSPISGHRSVSWYQQTPGQGLQFLFEYFSETQRNKGNFPGRFSGRQFSNSRSEMNVSTLELGDSALYLCASSRGPGKEETQYFGPGTRLLVL.

This clonotype was detected only a few times. V is TRBV28 and J is TRBJ2-3; tentative D call: TRBD1 (7 bases). Trimming cost V 5 bases and J 0 bases, with 18 bases left between them. The CDR3 length is 17 residues. Germline values: CDR1 MDHEN, CDR2 SYDVKM. The CDR3 here is CASSPLQGGSSTDTQYF. CDR3 DNA sequence: TGTGCCAGCAGTCCCCTTCAGGGGGGATCTAGCACAGATACGCAGTATTTT.